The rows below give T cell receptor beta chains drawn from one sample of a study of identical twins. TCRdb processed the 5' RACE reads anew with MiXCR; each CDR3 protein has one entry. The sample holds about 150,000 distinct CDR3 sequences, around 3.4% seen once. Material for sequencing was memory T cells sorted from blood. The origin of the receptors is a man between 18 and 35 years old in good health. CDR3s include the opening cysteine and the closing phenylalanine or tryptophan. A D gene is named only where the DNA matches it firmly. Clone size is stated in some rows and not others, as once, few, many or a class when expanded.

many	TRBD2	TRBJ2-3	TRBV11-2	CASSLTGGPADTQYF	TGTGCCAGCAGCTTAACGGGAGGGCCCGCAGATACGCAGTATTTT
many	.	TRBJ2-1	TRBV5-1	CASSAKRGSSDNEQFF	TGCGCCAGCAGCGCCAAACGGGGGTCATCCGACAATGAGCAGTTCTTC
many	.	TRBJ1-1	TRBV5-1	CASSLAVDMNTEAFF	TGCGCCAGCAGCTTGGCCGTCGATATGAACACTGAAGCTTTCTTT
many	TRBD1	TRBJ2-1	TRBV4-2	CASSPRTGGYNEQFF	TGTGCCAGCAGCCCTCGGACAGGGGGATACAATGAGCAGTTCTTC
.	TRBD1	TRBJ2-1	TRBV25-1	CASSETNRGPPNF	TGTGCCAGCAGTGAGACTAACAGGGGGCCTCCGAACTTC
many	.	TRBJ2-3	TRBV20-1	CSARDQGSTDTQYF	TGCAGTGCTAGAGATCAGGGGAGCACAGATACGCAGTATTTT
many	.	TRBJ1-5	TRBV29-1	CSVRAGADSNQPQHF	TGCAGCGTTCGGGCCGGGGCGGATAGCAATCAGCCCCAGCATTTT
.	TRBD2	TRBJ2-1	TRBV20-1	CSAASLRGTSSNEQFF	TGCAGTGCCGCGTCTCTTAGGGGGACTAGCAGCAATGAGCAGTTCTTC
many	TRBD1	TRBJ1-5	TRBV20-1	CSAKGQPDQPQHF	TGCAGTGCTAAGGGACAGCCTGATCAGCCCCAGCATTTT
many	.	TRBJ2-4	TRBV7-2	CASSFGTAKNIQYF	TGTGCCTCCTCGTTCGGGACAGCCAAAAACATTCAGTACTTC
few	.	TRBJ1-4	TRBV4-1	CASSLTEINEKLFF	TGCGCCAGCAGCCTAACAGAGATTAATGAAAAACTGTTTTTT
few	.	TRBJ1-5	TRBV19	CASSTPALGGGDSNQPQHF	TGTGCCAGTAGTACCCCCGCCCTTGGCGGTGGGGATAGCAATCAGCCCCAGCATTTT
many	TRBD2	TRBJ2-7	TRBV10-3	CAIRAGTSAYEQYF	TGTGCCATCAGGGCCGGGACTAGCGCCTACGAGCAGTACTTC
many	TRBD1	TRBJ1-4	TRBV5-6	CASSSPGQGYEKLFF	TGTGCCAGCAGCTCCCCGGGACAGGGGTATGAAAAACTGTTTTTT
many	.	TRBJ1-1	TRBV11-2	CASSLVGPRGTEAFF	TGTGCCAGCAGCTTAGTAGGTCCCCGAGGCACTGAAGCTTTCTTT
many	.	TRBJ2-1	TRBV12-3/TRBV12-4	CAVGGYLNSYNEQFF	TGTGCCGTGGGGGGCTACCTAAACTCCTACAATGAGCAGTTCTTC
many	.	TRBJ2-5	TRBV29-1	CSVAFSKERKETQYF	TGCAGCGTTGCTTTTTCGAAGGAGCGGAAAGAGACCCAGTACTTC
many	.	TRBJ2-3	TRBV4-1	CASSLMTAADTQYF	TGCGCCAGCAGCCTAATGACCGCCGCAGATACGCAGTATTTT
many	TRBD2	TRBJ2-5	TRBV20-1	CSAHRTSGIEETQYF	TGCAGTGCCCACCGGACTAGCGGGATCGAAGAGACCCAGTACTTC
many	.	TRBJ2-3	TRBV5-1	CASIEADTQYF	TGCGCCAGCATTGAGGCAGATACGCAGTATTTT
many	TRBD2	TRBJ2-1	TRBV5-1	CASKTQTSGSGSNEQFF	TGCGCCAGTAAAACCCAGACTAGCGGGAGTGGGTCCAATGAGCAGTTCTTC
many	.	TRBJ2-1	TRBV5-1	CASSATTNNEQFF	TGCGCCAGCAGCGCGACCACTAACAATGAGCAGTTCTTC
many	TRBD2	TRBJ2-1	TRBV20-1	CSASPGLVSAGGQVF	TGCAGTGCCTCCCCGGGACTAGTTTCAGCGGGTGGTCAGGTCTTC
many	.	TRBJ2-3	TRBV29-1	CSVDDGLLRTDTQYF	TGCAGCGTTGATGATGGACTACTCCGCACAGATACGCAGTATTTT
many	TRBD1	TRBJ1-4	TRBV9	CASSVQQGAGEKLFF	TGTGCCAGCAGCGTTCAACAGGGGGCCGGCGAAAAACTGTTTTTT
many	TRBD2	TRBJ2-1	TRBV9	CASSVVGGAGLADSSYNEQFF	TGTGCCAGCAGCGTAGTGGGGGGCGCGGGACTAGCGGATTCCTCCTACAATGAGCAGTTCTTC
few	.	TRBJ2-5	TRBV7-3	CASSLKIRETQYF	TGTGCCAGCAGCTTAAAGATTCGAGAGACCCAGTACTTC
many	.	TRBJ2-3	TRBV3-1	CACGAPGTDTQYF	TGTGCCTGCGGGGCTCCGGGCACAGATACGCAGTATTTT
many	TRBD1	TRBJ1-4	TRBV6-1	CASSRQGVEKLFF	TGTGCCAGCAGTAGACAGGGGGTCGAAAAACTGTTTTTT
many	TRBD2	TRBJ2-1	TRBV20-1	CSASDGRNNEQFF	TGCAGTGCTAGCGACGGGAGGAACAATGAGCAGTTCTTC
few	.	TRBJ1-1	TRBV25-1	CASSDRRVTEAFF	TGTGCCAGCAGTGACAGAAGGGTCACTGAAGCTTTCTTT
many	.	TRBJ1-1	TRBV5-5	CASSLVQGEAFF	TGTGCCAGCAGCTTGGTGCAGGGTGAAGCTTTCTTT
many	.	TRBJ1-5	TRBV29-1	CSAIGGPSGPQHF	TGCAGCGCCATAGGGGGGCCCTCGGGGCCCCAGCATTTT
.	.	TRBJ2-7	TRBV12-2	CASRTRPWVGKEQYF	TGTGCAAGTCGCACCCGGCCCTGGGTGGGAAAAGAGCAGTACTTC
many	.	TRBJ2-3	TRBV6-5	CASSYDTYTDTQYF	TGTGCCAGCAGTTACGACACCTACACAGATACGCAGTATTTT
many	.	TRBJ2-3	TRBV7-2	CASSGGLSTDTQYF	TGTGCCAGCAGTGGGGGTTTGTCCACAGATACGCAGTATTTT
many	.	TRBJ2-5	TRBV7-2	CASSLVREETQYF	TGTGCCAGCAGCTTAGTCAGGGAAGAGACCCAGTACTTC
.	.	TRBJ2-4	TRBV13	CASRVATDAVKYF	TGTGCCAGCAGAGTCGCCACCGACGCGGTTAAGTACTTC
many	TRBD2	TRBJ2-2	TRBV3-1	CASSQARGSAGELFF	TGTGCCAGCAGCCAGGCGCGGGGGTCGGCCGGGGAGCTGTTTTTT
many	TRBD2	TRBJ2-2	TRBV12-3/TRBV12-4	CASVVTGGTGELFF	TGTGCCAGCGTGGTAACGGGGGGCACCGGGGAGCTGTTTTTT
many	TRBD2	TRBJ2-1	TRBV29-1	CSVGMSSGRLDEQFF	TGCAGCGTTGGAATGTCAAGCGGGAGGTTGGATGAGCAGTTCTTC
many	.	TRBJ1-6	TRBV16	CASNTRNSPLHF	TGTGCCAGCAACACGAGAAATTCACCCCTCCACTTT
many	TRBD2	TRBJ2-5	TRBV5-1	CASSPGTSGSIGTQYF	TGCGCCAGCAGCCCTGGGACTAGCGGTTCGATAGGGACCCAGTACTTC
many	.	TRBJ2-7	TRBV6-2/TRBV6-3	CASSYGPSVNNYEQYF	TGTGCCAGCAGTTACGGACCTAGCGTGAACAACTACGAGCAGTACTTC
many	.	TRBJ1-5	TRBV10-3	CAISDNREPQHF	TGTGCCATCAGTGACAACAGGGAGCCCCAGCATTTT
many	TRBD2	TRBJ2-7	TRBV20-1	CSARDPTWTSGGYEQYF	TGCAGTGCTAGAGATCCGACCTGGACTAGCGGCGGATACGAGCAGTACTTC
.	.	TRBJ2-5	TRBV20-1	CSASRWSGIGETQYF	TGCAGTGCTAGTCGCTGGTCTGGAATAGGGGAGACCCAGTACTTC
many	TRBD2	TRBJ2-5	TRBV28	CASPPPLIQAGGEETQYF	TGTGCCAGTCCCCCCCCCTTGATCCAAGCGGGAGGCGAGGAGACCCAGTACTTC
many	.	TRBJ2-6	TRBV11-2	CASSPRAHSLSGANVLTF	TGTGCCAGCAGCCCCCGTGCTCACTCCCTCTCTGGGGCCAACGTCCTGACTTTC
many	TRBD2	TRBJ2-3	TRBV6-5	CASSYGGLAGIGTDTQYF	TGTGCCAGCAGTTACGGGGGCCTAGCGGGAATAGGTACAGATACGCAGTATTTT
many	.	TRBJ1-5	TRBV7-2	CASSLRDNSQPQHF	TGTGCCAGCAGCTTAAGGGACAATAGTCAGCCCCAGCATTTT
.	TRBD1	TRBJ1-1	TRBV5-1	CASSSPDRVRANTEAFF	TGCGCCAGCAGCTCGCCGGACAGGGTCCGGGCGAACACTGAAGCTTTCTTT
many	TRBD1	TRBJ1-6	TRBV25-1	CASRHRGSISLHF	TGTGCCAGCAGACACAGGGGGTCTATATCCCTCCACTTT
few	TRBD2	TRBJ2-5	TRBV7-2	CASSFGLAQETQYF	TGTGCCAGCAGCTTCGGACTAGCACAAGAGACCCAGTACTTC